This T cell receptor (beta chain) derives from a study of blood T cell repertoires in COVID-19. Background on the study: There were acute and convalescent COVID-19 samples, and they came from the United States, Italy and Spain. Sources were T cells, B-cell-depleted T cells, or PBMCs; the material itself was cDNA or gDNA.

Trimming shortened V by 4 bases and J by 2 bases, and 20 bases separated the two germline ends. The germline V gene encodes CDR1 SGDLS and CDR2 YYNGEE. The CDR3 has 17 residues. Source study methods: Reference gene primer amplification yielded estimated nucleated cell counts. The repertoire was sequenced with immunoSEQ multiplex PCR; TCRdb's copy has only in-frame clones and lacks some. For V, J and clone size, that table is used; D and trimming come from the DNA. Of 87,000 or so clones in the sample, around 85% were seen once. The sequenced sample consisted of peripheral blood. This sequence originates from a woman older than 75 with active or convalescent COVID-19. The genes are TRBV9 and TRBJ2-3; D perhaps matches TRBD2 (7 bases). The CDR3 DNA reads as TGTGCCAGCAGCTTGACAGCCGGGGGGCCCCTCACAGATACGCAGTATTTT. It translates to CASSLTAGGPLTDTQYF.